Listed below are T cell receptor beta chains from one sample, sequenced in a study of T cell repertoires in ileal Crohn's disease. The repertoire was sequenced with immunoSEQ multiplex PCR; TCRdb's copy has only in-frame clones and lacks some. The data contain 14,000 or so clones, approximately 80% of them singletons. The sequenced sample consisted of ileal tissue. The receptors were sampled from an adult with Crohn's disease. The CDR3 runs from the conserved cysteine through the conserved F or W. Fields, in order: D gene, V gene, clone size, CDR3 length, J gene, CDR3 protein, CDR3 DNA. D genes are given only for firm matches. Size is stated for part of the rows, as once, few or many counts, or as a class when the clone is expanded.

TRBD2,TRBV5-1,few,17,TRBJ2-7,CASSFFTGSGGATEQYF,TGCGCCAGCAGCTTCTTTACCGGTAGCGGGGGGGCCACCGAGCAGTACTTC
.,TRBV6-5,.,13,TRBJ1-5,CASGAVGNQPQHF,TGTGCCAGCGGGGCAGTGGGGAATCAGCCCCAGCATTTT
.,TRBV25-1,.,14,TRBJ1-5,CASSESGGAQPQHF,TGTGCCAGCAGTGAATCCGGAGGGGCCCAGCCCCAGCATTTT
.,TRBV5-6,.,15,TRBJ2-5,CASSNGGGSGETQYF,TGTGCCAGCAGCAACGGAGGTGGCAGCGGGGAGACCCAGTACTTC
TRBD1,TRBV9,.,14,TRBJ1-2,CASSLTGGAYGYTF,TGTGCCAGCAGCCTCACAGGGGGTGCCTATGGCTACACCTTC
.,TRBV14,.,15,TRBJ1-2,CASSQDFQGFRGYTF,TGTGCCAGCAGCCAAGATTTCCAGGGTTTTCGTGGCTACACCTTC
.,TRBV27,once,14,TRBJ2-2,CASNPNQGTGELFF,TGTGCCAGCAACCCTAATCAGGGGACCGGGGAGCTGTTTTTT
TRBD1,TRBV19,few,14,TRBJ1-6,CASSGQGRNSPLHF,TGTGCCAGTAGTGGACAGGGTAGGAATTCACCCCTCCACTTT
.,TRBV27,.,13,TRBJ2-1,CASSLWASNEQFF,TGTGCCAGCAGTTTATGGGCGAGCAATGAGCAGTTCTTC
TRBD2,TRBV7-7,once,15,TRBJ2-7,CASSPGLAGPYEQYF,TGTGCTAGCAGCCCCGGATTAGCGGGACCCTACGAGCAGTACTTC
TRBD1,TRBV5-1,.,15,TRBJ1-2,CASSPLSTGTGDYTF,TGCGCCAGCAGCCCCCTCTCTACCGGGACAGGGGACTACACCTTC
.,TRBV7-2,.,13,TRBJ2-1,CASSSELYNEQFF,TGTGCCAGCAGCTCCGAGCTTTACAATGAGCAGTTCTTC
.,TRBV11-3,.,13,TRBJ1-1,CASSLSPNTEAFF,TGTGCCAGCAGCTTAAGCCCGAACACTGAAGCTTTCTTT
TRBD1,TRBV10-3,.,12,TRBJ2-7,CAISGDSYEQYF,TGTGCCATCAGTGGGGACAGTTACGAGCAGTACTTC
TRBD2,TRBV19,.,12,TRBJ2-1,CASSQQREKQFF,TGTGCCAGTAGTCAGCAGCGGGAAAAGCAGTTCTTC
TRBD1,TRBV28,.,17,TRBJ2-7,CASMDPGQGAYSYEQYF,TGTGCCAGCATGGATCCAGGACAGGGGGCGTACTCCTACGAGCAGTACTTC
.,TRBV29-1,.,12,TRBJ1-1,CSVADRFTEAFF,TGCAGCGTTGCGGACAGATTCACTGAAGCTTTCTTT
TRBD2,TRBV7-8,.,15,TRBJ2-3,CASSASGRVADTQYF,TGTGCCAGCAGCGCGAGCGGGAGGGTTGCAGATACGCAGTATTTT
.,TRBV6-1,.,13,TRBJ2-7,CASSAGSRYEQYF,TGTGCCAGCAGTGCCGGGAGCCGCTACGAGCAGTACTTC
.,TRBV2,.,16,TRBJ2-2,CASTVLGSYNTGELFF,TGTGCCAGCACCGTCCTGGGCAGCTACAACACCGGGGAGCTGTTTTTT
.,TRBV9,.,13,TRBJ2-4,CASSPETVNIQYF,TGTGCCAGCAGCCCCGAGACAGTAAACATTCAGTACTTC
.,TRBV6-4,.,14,TRBJ2-3,CASSDSQGTDTQYF,TGTGCCAGCAGTGACTCACAGGGCACAGATACGCAGTATTTT
.,TRBV19,.,13,TRBJ1-1,CASSIRGMTEAFF,TGTGCCAGTAGTATCAGGGGAATGACTGAAGCTTTCTTT
TRBD1,TRBV23-1,.,18,TRBJ1-2,CASSQSGQGAGLSYGYTF,TGCGCCAGCAGTCAATCGGGACAGGGCGCTGGGTTGTCCTATGGCTACACCTTC
TRBD2,TRBV7-6,.,17,TRBJ2-7,CASSLVSSGRAVYEQYF,TGTGCCAGCAGCTTAGTCAGTAGCGGGAGGGCCGTATACGAGCAGTACTTC
.,TRBV15,.,14,TRBJ2-7,CATSRVGVAYEQYF,TGTGCCACCAGCAGAGTCGGAGTAGCCTACGAGCAGTACTTC
.,TRBV29-1,few,14,TRBJ1-4,CSVYLWPTNEKLFF,TGCAGCGTTTATTTATGGCCAACTAATGAAAAACTGTTTTTT
TRBD1,TRBV28,.,15,TRBJ1-5,CASSYPDRGNQPQHF,TGTGCCAGCAGTTATCCCGACAGGGGGAATCAGCCCCAGCATTTT
TRBD1,TRBV7-2,.,14,TRBJ2-7,CASSSYRGSYEQYF,TGTGCCAGCAGCTCCTACAGGGGCTCCTACGAGCAGTACTTC